A single TCR beta chain is shown here with its context. When sampled, the donors appeared nominally healthy, though they likely had unrecorded immune exposures. This entry is derived from a study of cytomegalovirus exposure and HLA in healthy donors. On the study more broadly: As released early, the data held roughly 85 million unique TCRs from HLA-typed donors.

13 Jbeta primers and 60 Vbeta primers were used for the PCR. As handled by the study authors: About 88 million unique TCR beta chains, roughly 11 million of them shared, were counted by a later analysis. Profiled with immunoSEQ multiplex PCR; TCRdb holds only in-frame clones, not every one. V and J calls and clone size follow that table, whereas D and trimming were derived from the DNA. This specimen shows some 70,000 clones; the ten leading clones hold about 0.83%. V dropped 1 base and J dropped 5 bases, with 5 bases sitting between them. Looked up from germline, CDR1 is KGHSH and CDR2 is LQKENI. The CDR3 contains 12 residues.

The receptor was derived from a boy younger than 18 in good health and CMV-seronegative. The chain uses TRBV18 and TRBJ2-5; tentative D call: TRBD2 (5 bases). The sequenced material came from PBMCs. The CDR3 loop reads CASSPREETQYF. The CDR3 DNA is TGTGCCAGCTCACCACGGGAGGAGACCCAGTACTTC.